The next 29 T cell receptor beta chains were all read from a single sample in a study of response to subunit inactivated influenza vaccine. TCRdb redid the calling of the RT-PCR reads with MiXCR, one entry per CDR3 protein. This repertoire shows around 190,000 distinct CDR3 sequences, under 15% found once; its top ten account for under 30%. This specimen consisted of CD8+ T cells sorted from PBMCs, obtained approximately 5 days after vaccination. All receptors come from a man aged 45-65 years who received an inactivated influenza vaccine.

This clonotype was observed at least ten times. The rearrangement joins TRBV2 to TRBJ2-2, with D perhaps TRBD1 or TRBD2 (5 bases each). The V gene lost 6 bases and the J gene lost 6 bases, with 14 bases spanning the gap. The CDR3 loop spans 14 amino acids. Looked up from germline, CDR1 is SNHLY and CDR2 is FYNNEI. The CDR3 DNA follows: TGTGCCAGCAGCCCCCAGGGAGAAGCCGGGGAGCTGTTTTTT. This translates into CASSPQGEAGELFF.

This clonotype was observed a single time. J is TRBJ2-7 and V is TRBV7-6; the D gene is possibly TRBD2 (6 bases). The CDR3 contains 15 residues. Germline V CDR1 and CDR2: SGHVS, FNYEAQ. V lost 1 base and J lost 2, with 12 bases in between. CDR3 coding DNA: TGTGCCAGCAGCTTAGTTGGGACTCCTCCCTACGAGCAGTACTTC. Protein sequence: CASSLVGTPPYEQYF.

This clonotype was detected many times. The chain employs TRBV7-6 and TRBJ1-4; 7 nucleotides line up with TRBD1. CDR3 size: 16 residues. Looked up from germline, CDR1 is SGHVS and CDR2 is FNYEAQ. J was trimmed by 0 bases and V by 5 bases; bases with no gene match: 6. The CDR3 region is CASSRTDRATNEKLFF. CDR3 coding DNA: TGTGCCAGCAGCCGAACCGACAGGGCAACTAATGAAAAACTGTTTTTT.

CDR3 bases: TGTGCCAGCAATCCAGGACTAGCGACCCACAATGAGCAGTTCTTC. Amino acid sequence: CASNPGLATHNEQFF. This rearrangement joins TRBV6-1 to TRBJ2-1; TRBD2 matches at 9 bases. This CDR3 spans 15 amino acids. From germline, CDR1 is MNHNS and CDR2 SASEGT. V was clipped by 7 bases and J by 5 bases; unmatched bases: 9.

The chain uses TRBV2 and TRBJ2-1; no definite D call. CDR1 SNHLY and CDR2 FYNNEI come from the germline V gene. This CDR3 is 14 amino acids long. Between the trimmed V and J ends, which lost 5 bases and 0 bases, there was a span of 8 bases. As DNA, the CDR3 is TGTGCCAGCAGTCCGGGTTCCTCCTACAATGAGCAGTTCTTC. This codes for CASSPGSSYNEQFF. The whole variable domain, remainder taken from reference TRBV2 and TRBJ2-1, is EPEVTQTPSHQVTQMGQEVILRCVPISNHLYFYWYRQILGQKVEFLVSFYNNEISEKSEIFDDQFSVERPDGSNFTLKIRSTKLEDSAMYFCASSPGSSYNEQFFGPGTRLTVL.

This rearrangement joins TRBV11-2 to TRBJ2-7; no clear D. V lost 2 bases, J lost 5 bases, and 4 bases lay in between. CDR1 is SGHAT and CDR2 is FQNNGV in the germline V gene. The CDR3 contains 11 residues. CDR3 region: CASSLINEQYF. In DNA, the CDR3 is TGTGCCAGCAGCTTAATCAACGAGCAGTACTTC.

This clonotype was observed a few times. The rearrangement joins TRBV12-3 or TRBV12-4 to TRBJ2-1; D is perhaps TRBD1 or TRBD2 (6 bases each). The CDR3 contains 15 residues. V shed 7 bases and J shed 0 bases, with 13 bases lying between them. This chain's CDR3 is CASNRDFSSYNEQFF. The CDR3 bases are TGTGCCAGCAACAGGGACTTCAGCTCCTACAATGAGCAGTTCTTC.

This clonotype appeared a few times. The V gene is TRBV9, the J gene TRBJ2-2; tentatively, D is TRBD2 (5 bases). Trimming stripped 0 bases from V and 7 bases from J, with 10 bases between. The CDR3 has 14 amino acids. Germline V gene data show CDR1 as SGDLS and CDR2 as YYNGEE. This chain's CDR3 is CASSVGGRVGELFF. The CDR3 region has the DNA TGTGCCAGCAGCGTAGGAGGGCGTGTCGGGGAGCTGTTTTTT.

The rearrangement links TRBV9 to TRBJ2-1; either TRBD1 or TRBD2 may fit D (6 bases each). This CDR3 has 14 amino acids. V lost 5 bases, J lost 6 bases, and 15 bases lay in between. Germline CDR1 SGDLS, CDR2 YYNGEE. CDR3 region: CASSGGPLANEQFF. CDR3 in DNA: TGTGCCAGCAGTGGGGGGCCCTTAGCCAATGAGCAGTTCTTC.

This chain joins TRBV7-2 and TRBJ2-6, with D perhaps TRBD1 (6 bases). The germline gives CDR1 SGHTA, CDR2 FQGNSA. The CDR3 extends over 18 amino acids. The V and J ends lost 2 bases and 1 base respectively, with 15 bases between them. CDR3 region: CASSLTGQVFSGANVLTF. The CDR3 DNA follows: TGTGCCAGCAGCTTAACGGGACAAGTCTTTTCTGGGGCCAACGTCCTGACTTTC.

This clonotype occurred many times. The gene calls are TRBV11-2 and TRBJ2-7; no reliable D call. V dropped 6 bases and J dropped 2 bases, with 11 bases sitting between them. Germline V CDR1 and CDR2: SGHAT, FQNNGV. CDR3 length: 13 amino acids. This CDR3 is CASSYGQAYEQYF. CDR3 DNA sequence: TGTGCCAGCAGTTACGGGCAGGCCTACGAGCAGTACTTC.

The rearrangement uses TRBV7-9 and TRBJ1-1; D is ambiguous. The CDR3 is 12 amino acids. Trimming took off 1 base at V and 8 bases at J, with 8 bases between the two ends. CDR1 is SEHNR and CDR2 is FQNEAQ in the germline V gene (reference sequence). The CDR3 bases are TGTGCCAGCAGCTTAGTGGACCACGAAGCTTTCTTT. Translating gives CASSLVDHEAFF.

This clonotype was counted a few times. V gene TRBV4-3 combines with J gene TRBJ2-7, with 10 bases fitting TRBD1. After removal of 1 base from V and 4 bases from J, the junction contained 4 bases not matched to a gene. Germline V gene sequence: CDR1 LGHNA, CDR2 YSLEER. The CDR3 is 15 residues long. CDR3 in DNA: TGCGCCAGCAGCCAAGCGGACAGGGGGATTTACGAGCAGTACTTC. Translated, it gives CASSQADRGIYEQYF.

V and J are TRBV27 and TRBJ2-1, with D possibly matching TRBD1 (5 bases). Trimming pared 2 bases from V and 2 bases from J, leaving 16 bases between. CDR3 size: 17 residues. Germline loops: CDR1 MNHEY, CDR2 SMNVEV (reference sequence). The CDR3 protein is CASSLVIPQGAYNEQFF. For the CDR3, the DNA is TGTGCCAGCAGTTTAGTAATCCCCCAGGGTGCCTACAATGAGCAGTTCTTC.

In this sample, this clonotype turned up many times. V gene TRBV7-6 combines with J gene TRBJ2-2; TRBD2 matches 13 bases. The CDR3 length is 16 residues. The germline CDR1 and CDR2 sequences are SGHVS and FNYEAQ. The ends lost 11 bases at V and 0 bases at J; junction bases unmatched: 6. In DNA form, the CDR3 reads TGTGCCGTACTAGGACTAGCGGGAGCGAACACCGGGGAGCTGTTTTTT. Residues: CAVLGLAGANTGELFF. Based on the CDR3 plus reference TRBV7-6 and TRBJ2-2, the full variable domain is GAGVSQSPRYKVTKRGQDVALRCDPISGHVSLYWYRQALGQGPEFLTYFNYEAQQDKSGLPNDRFSAERPEGSISTLTIQRTEQRDSAMYRCAVLGLAGANTGELFFGEGSRLTVL.

This clonotype was detected a few times. The chain couples TRBV7-2 to TRBJ2-5; unclear D gene. Germline lookup yields CDR1 SGHTA and CDR2 FQGNSA. The V gene lost 5 bases and the J gene lost 5 bases, with 18 bases spanning the gap. CDR3 size: 15 residues. CDR3 coding DNA: TGTGCCAGCAGCAACTCTAGGGTCCAATGGGAGACCCAGTACTTC. Protein sequence: CASSNSRVQWETQYF.

This clonotype turned up a few times. This rearrangement joins TRBV28 to TRBJ2-5; a possible D gene is TRBD1 (6 bases). The V gene lost 5 bases and the J gene lost 0 bases, with 19 bases spanning the gap. CDR1 and CDR2 (germline): MDHEN, SYDVKM. The CDR3 runs to 17 residues. CDR3 DNA sequence: TGTGCCAGCAGTCCCCCCCTAGGGGGTGGGTACCAAGAGACCCAGTACTTC. It yields the protein CASSPPLGGGYQETQYF.

V and J are TRBV7-9 and TRBJ2-3; D may match TRBD1 or TRBD2 (5 bases each). The CDR3 extends over 13 amino acids. In germline, CDR1 is SEHNR, CDR2 FQNEAQ (reference sequence). Trimming shortened V by 5 bases and J by 6 bases, and 12 bases separated the two germline ends. In nucleotides, the CDR3 is TGTGCCAGCAGCCCCGATTGGGGGGATACGCAGTATTTT. Protein: CASSPDWGDTQYF.

The chain couples TRBV20-1 to TRBJ1-3, with unresolved D. This CDR3 is 13 amino acids long. V lost 3 bases to trimming and J lost 4 bases, with 10 bases between them. Per the germline V gene, CDR1 is DFQATT and CDR2 is SNEGSKA (reference sequence). This chain's CDR3 is CSARGGVGNTIYF. The DNA of the CDR3 is TGCAGTGCTAGGGGTGGGGTCGGAAACACCATATATTTT.

The chain uses TRBV28 and TRBJ2-3; 7 bases are a match to TRBD1. The CDR3 extends over 15 amino acids. The germline V gene encodes CDR1 MDHEN and CDR2 SYDVKM. Trimming at V came to 1 base and at J to 5 bases, leaving 6 bases not matched to a gene. The CDR3 DNA reads TGTGCCAGCAGTTTATCCCTCACAGGGGTAGATACGCAGTATTTT. It specifies CASSLSLTGVDTQYF.

This clonotype was detected many times. V gene TRBV29-1 combines with J gene TRBJ2-7; 7 bases match TRBD1. The CDR3 totals 14 residues. The V gene end was trimmed by 5 bases and the J gene end by 0 bases; junction bases not matched to a gene: 7. CDR1 and CDR2 from the germline V gene are SQVTM and ANQGSEA. CDR3 DNA: TGCAGCGTTTGCCCGGGACAGAGCTCCTACGAGCAGTACTTC. It yields the protein CSVCPGQSSYEQYF.

The gene calls are TRBV9 and TRBJ2-7; the match to TRBD1 covers 7 bases. The CDR3 loop spans 17 amino acids. Germline values: CDR1 SGDLS, CDR2 YYNGEE. Germline trimming cut 3 bases from V and 0 bases from J; bases unmatched to any gene: 12. CDR3 amino acids: CASSAGTLDRSSYEQYF. The CDR3 region has the DNA TGTGCCAGCAGCGCCGGGACCTTGGACAGGAGCTCCTACGAGCAGTACTTC.

There are a few counts of this clonotype. The chain carries TRBV2 and TRBJ2-7; no clear D. V was shortened by 7 bases and J by 6 bases, with 10 bases between the two germline ends. Germline CDR1 SNHLY, CDR2 FYNNEI. CDR3 length equals 11 residues. The CDR3 spells CASTNQGEQYF. CDR3 DNA sequence: TGTGCCAGCACCAACCAAGGCGAGCAGTACTTC. Supplemented by reference TRBV2 and TRBJ2-7, the full variable domain reads EPEVTQTPSHQVTQMGQEVILRCVPISNHLYFYWYRQILGQKVEFLVSFYNNEISEKSEIFDDQFSVERPDGSNFTLKIRSTKLEDSAMYFCASTNQGEQYFGPGTRLTVT.

The chain carries TRBV4-1 and TRBJ1-1; maybe TRBD1 (6 bases). The V end was cut by 1 base, the J end by 6 bases, with 6 bases between. This CDR3 contains 12 residues. CDR1 is MGHRA, CDR2 YSYEKL, per germline. Here the CDR3 reads CASSQGGPEAFF. CDR3 coding DNA: TGCGCCAGCAGCCAAGGGGGGCCTGAAGCTTTCTTT.

This clonotype was seen more than once but under ten times. The V gene is TRBV10-3, the J gene TRBJ2-3; D unresolved. The V end lost 0 bases, the J end lost 3 bases, and 7 bases lay between the germline ends. Germline CDR1 reads ENHRY; CDR2 reads SYGVKD. This CDR3 contains 14 residues. The CDR3 loop reads CAISESTATDTQYF. CDR3 in DNA: TGTGCCATCAGTGAGTCGACGGCTACAGATACGCAGTATTTT.

A few counts support this clonotype. The rearrangement uses TRBV6-2 or TRBV6-3 and TRBJ2-6; tentatively, D is TRBD2 (6 bases). The germline CDR1 and CDR2 sequences are MNHEY and SVGEGT. The CDR3 extends over 20 amino acids. V lost 2 bases to trimming and J lost 0 bases, with 20 bases between them. The CDR3 bases are TGTGCCAGCAGTTACAAGTTAGGAGGGGACCTATACTCTGGGGCCAACGTCCTGACTTTC. It encodes CASSYKLGGDLYSGANVLTF.

This clonotype was recorded at least ten times. The rearrangement joins TRBV12-3 or TRBV12-4 to TRBJ1-1; D is unresolved. The CDR3 contains 13 residues. Trimming took off 3 bases at V and 4 bases at J, with 9 bases between the two ends. CDR3 loop: CASSLVPGTEAFF. As DNA, the CDR3 is TGTGCCAGCAGTTTGGTCCCGGGCACTGAAGCTTTCTTT.

The J gene is TRBJ1-1, the V gene TRBV30; 8 nucleotides agree with TRBD1. This CDR3 comprises 15 residues. V shed 0 bases and J 1 base; nucleotides not matched to a gene: 4. Per the germline V gene, CDR1 is GTSNPN and CDR2 is SVGIG (reference sequence). The chain's CDR3 is CAWSVAGGANTEAFF. The CDR3 nucleotides are TGTGCCTGGAGTGTTGCAGGGGGCGCGAACACTGAAGCTTTCTTT.

This sequence joins TRBV11-2 and TRBJ2-4, with a weak D call TRBD2 (6 bases). Per the germline V gene, CDR1 is SGHAT and CDR2 is FQNNGV. The V gene lost 1 base and the J gene lost 9 bases, with 13 bases spanning the gap. This CDR3 contains 14 residues. The CDR3 DNA follows: TGTGCCAGCAGCTTAGTGGGAGTGGGGGGCATTCAGTACTTC. As protein: CASSLVGVGGIQYF. The full variable domain, completed using reference TRBV11-2 and TRBJ2-4, is EAGVAQSPRYKIIEKRQSVAFWCNPISGHATLYWYQQILGQGPKLLIQFQNNGVVDDSQLPKDRFSAERLKGVDSTLKIQPAKLEDSAVYLCASSLVGVGGIQYFGAGTRLSVL.